Shown below are 17 T cell receptor beta chains from a single sample sequenced in a study of blood T cell repertoires in COVID-19. Method: immunoSEQ multiplex PCR; TCRdb's copy keeps in-frame clones and lacks some. The data show around 150,000 clones, with approximately 82% seen just once and approximately 21% held by the top ten. Sequencing input: peripheral blood. Every receptor here comes from an elderly woman with acute or convalescent COVID-19.

V and J are TRBV5-1 and TRBJ2-2, with 8 bases identical to TRBD1. Unmatched junction bases numbered 13, after V lost 4 bases and J lost 8 bases. Per the germline V gene, CDR1 is SGHRS and CDR2 is YFSETQ. The CDR3 is 16 residues long. The DNA of the CDR3 is TGCGCCAGCAGCCCTCGTATGCAGGGGGCAGGGGGGGAGCTGTTTTTT. Amino acids: CASSPRMQGAGGELFF.

As to this clone: The junction shows a germline mismatch at one end, possibly a read error. The chain joins TRBV18 to TRBJ1-2; no firm D call. The CDR3 spans 13 residues. CDR1 and CDR2 (germline): KGHSH, LQKENI. The CDR3 DNA reads TGTGCCAGCTCACCAAAAGCTAACGATGGCTACACCTTC. This translates into CASSPKANDGYTF.

V and J are TRBV9 and TRBJ2-5; 13 bases fit TRBD2. Germline V gene sequence: CDR1 SGDLS, CDR2 YYNGEE. Trimming cost V 4 bases and J 1 base; bases outside gene matches: 4. This CDR3 comprises 16 residues. In nucleotides, the CDR3 is TGTGCCAGCAGCACCGGGACTAGCGGGGTCCAAGAGACCCAGTACTTC. As protein: CASSTGTSGVQETQYF.

V usage is TRBV18 and J usage is TRBJ1-2; 7 bases match TRBD1. V shed 3 bases and J 0 bases; nucleotides not matched to a gene: 4. The CDR3 has 15 residues. Germline CDR1 is KGHSH and CDR2 is LQKENI. CDR3 loop: CASSPGTDTNYGYTF. The CDR3 DNA follows: TGTGCCAGCTCACCCGGGACAGATACTAACTATGGCTACACCTTC. Together with reference TRBV18 and TRBJ1-2, the CDR3 gives the full variable domain: NAGVMQNPRHLVRRRGQEARLRCSPMKGHSHVYWYRQLPEEGLKFMVYLQKENIIDESGMPKERFSAEFPKEGPSILRIQQVVRGDSAAYFCASSPGTDTNYGYTFGSGTRLTVV.

V is TRBV29-1 and J is TRBJ2-1; TRBD1 is a possible D gene (5 bases). Trimming cost V 4 bases and J 10 bases, with 14 bases left between them. The CDR3 is 12 amino acids. Germline CDR1 and CDR2: SQVTM and ANQGSEA. The CDR3 sequence is CSVVRGAWEQFF. For the CDR3, the DNA is TGCAGCGTTGTTCGTGGGGCTTGGGAGCAGTTCTTC.

This clone appeared a single time. This rearrangement joins TRBV7-9 to TRBJ2-4, with 7 positions matching TRBD1. There are 15 residues in the CDR3. Germline V CDR1 and CDR2: SEHNR, FQNEAQ (reference sequence). V was pared by 5 bases and J by 3 bases, with 7 bases of the junction left unmatched. CDR3 bases: TGTGCCAGCAGCGTACAGGGGAGAGACAAAAACATTCAGTACTTC. This translates into CASSVQGRDKNIQYF.

The chain carries TRBV9 and TRBJ2-3; D gene unclear. The CDR3 length is 15 residues. The germline V gene encodes CDR1 SGDLS and CDR2 YYNGEE. Trimming removed 0 bases from V and 1 base from J, with 9 bases in between. CDR3 coding DNA: TGTGCCAGCAGCGTAGGCCTGTCGGGCACAGATACGCAGTATTTT. This encodes CASSVGLSGTDTQYF.

This clone was counted a few times. This chain links TRBV5-1 with TRBJ2-3; 12 nucleotides align to TRBD2. After removal of 4 bases from V and 2 bases from J, the junction contained 5 bases not matched to a gene. The CDR3 runs 16 residues. The V gene's germline CDR1 is SGHRS and CDR2 YFSETQ. In DNA, the CDR3 is TGCGCCAGCAGCCCCGGACTAGCGGGGATCACAGATACGCAGTATTTT. Amino acids: CASSPGLAGITDTQYF.

This chain joins TRBV10-3 and TRBJ2-1; TRBD1 might be the D (6 bases). Trimming cost V 7 bases and J 5 bases, with 15 bases left between them. CDR3 size: 14 residues. Germline-derived CDR1 and CDR2 are ENHRY and SYGVKD. CDR3 residues: CAITDGQLNNEQFF. The CDR3 coding sequence is TGTGCCATCACCGACGGACAGCTTAACAATGAGCAGTTCTTC.

The chain employs TRBV29-1 and TRBJ2-1, with 12 nucleotides matching TRBD1. J gave up 1 base and V 1 base, and 2 bases lay outside the gene matches. The CDR3 consists of 16 residues. Germline CDR1 reads SQVTM; CDR2 reads ANQGSEA. The CDR3 loop is CSVEVGQGASYNEQFF. CDR3 DNA sequence: TGCAGCGTTGAAGTGGGACAGGGGGCATCCTACAATGAGCAGTTCTTC.

This sequence joins TRBV5-1 and TRBJ1-1, with 8 bases matching TRBD1. J was trimmed by 0 bases and V by 4 bases; bases with no gene match: 17. The CDR3 has 19 residues. Per the germline V gene, CDR1 is SGHRS and CDR2 is YFSETQ. The CDR3 DNA follows: TGCGCCAGCAGCCTAGGATTCAGGGGGCGCGTAAAAATGAACACTGAAGCTTTCTTT. This codes for CASSLGFRGRVKMNTEAFF.

The chain has TRBV7-7 and TRBJ2-7; 16 bases are shared with TRBD2. The CDR3 covers 15 residues. CDR1 and CDR2 (germline): SSHAT, FNYEAQ (reference sequence). After removal of 4 bases from V and 5 bases from J, the junction contained 2 bases not matched to a gene. The CDR3 spells CASSSGLAGGDEQYF. The CDR3, as DNA: TGTGCCAGCAGCTCGGGACTAGCGGGAGGGGACGAGCAGTACTTC.

This clone was seen just once. The chain recombines TRBV6-2 or TRBV6-3 with TRBJ1-5; D unresolved. CDR3 size: 16 residues. The V end was cut by 5 bases, the J end by 6 bases, with 20 bases between. Germline CDR1 and CDR2: MNHEY and SVGEGT. Here the CDR3 reads CASSGTRLPEGQPQHF. The DNA for the CDR3 is TGTGCCAGCAGTGGAACCCGACTACCTGAGGGTCAGCCCCAGCATTTT.

The J gene is TRBJ2-1, the V gene TRBV6-5; TRBD1 matches at 7 bases. The V gene's germline CDR1 is MNHEY and CDR2 SVGAGI. The CDR3 covers 15 residues. Trimming took 8 bases from V and 3 from J; bases not matched to a gene: 10. The CDR3 DNA reads as TGTGCCAGCGGACTGAAACAGGGGAACTACAATGAGCAGTTCTTC. Translation: CASGLKQGNYNEQFF.

The V and J genes are TRBV12-5 and TRBJ2-1, with TRBD2 matching over 9 bases. The CDR3 runs to 16 residues. The V segment lost 6 bases and the J segment 5 bases; nucleotides outside the gene matches: 11. Germline V gene sequence: CDR1 LGHNT, CDR2 FRNRAP. Here the CDR3 reads CASGHTQTSGNNEQFF. The CDR3 coding sequence is TGTGCTAGTGGCCATACACAGACTAGCGGTAACAATGAGCAGTTCTTC.

In this sample, this clone turned up once. The V call is TRBV7-2, the J call TRBJ2-7; D is perhaps TRBD1 (6 bases). Trimming removed 5 bases at V and 6 bases at J, with 20 bases between. CDR1 and CDR2 (germline): SGHTA, FQGNSA. CDR3 length: 15 residues. CDR3 nucleotide sequence: TGTGCCAGCAGCCCCTCAGGGGCGGAGTGGGCCGAGCAGTACTTC. Translated, it gives CASSPSGAEWAEQYF.

The chain links TRBV6-6 to TRBJ1-1, with 9 bases identical to TRBD1. The CDR3 consists of 14 residues. J gave up 5 bases and V 4 bases, and 5 bases lay outside the gene matches. Per the germline V gene, CDR1 is MNHNY and CDR2 is SVGAGI (reference sequence). The DNA for the CDR3 is TGTGCCAGCAGTTCCGGACAGGGGTGGACTGAAGCTTTCTTT. Amino acid sequence: CASSSGQGWTEAFF.